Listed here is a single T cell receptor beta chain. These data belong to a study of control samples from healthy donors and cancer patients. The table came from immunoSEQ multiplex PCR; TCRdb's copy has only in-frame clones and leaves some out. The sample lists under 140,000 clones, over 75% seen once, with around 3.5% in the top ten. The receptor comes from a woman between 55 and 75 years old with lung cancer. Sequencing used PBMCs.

The CDR3 here is CASRTSGTDTQYF. DNA for the CDR3: TGTGCCAGCAGAACTAGCGGGACAGATACGCAGTATTTT. The gene calls are TRBV6-8 and TRBJ2-3, with 9 nucleotides matching TRBD2. The J segment lost 3 bases and the V segment lost 6 bases, leaving 1 base of the junction unmatched. The CDR3 sequence is 13 residues long. Germline V lookup: CDR1 MNHGY, CDR2 SAAAGT.